One and the same sample provided the 18 T cell receptor beta chains below, sequenced in a study of blood T cell repertoires in COVID-19. Produced via immunoSEQ multiplex PCR; TCRdb's table is partial and in-frame only. The sample lists about 49,000 clones; 87% were seen once. The sample was peripheral blood. The receptors were sampled from a woman of 80 years or more with COVID-19, enrolled during active disease.

V is TRBV5-1 and J is TRBJ2-7, with 8 bases lining up with TRBD1. Germline V gene data show CDR1 as SGHRS and CDR2 as YFSETQ. The ends lost 1 base at V and 4 bases at J; junction bases unmatched: 7. This CDR3 is 15 amino acids long. The CDR3 spells CASSLLPGQEYEQYF. CDR3 nucleotides: TGCGCCAGCAGCTTGCTACCGGGACAGGAGTACGAGCAGTACTTC.

The chain combines TRBV19 with TRBJ2-1; 7 nucleotides line up with TRBD2. The CDR3 has 15 residues. Per the germline V gene, CDR1 is LNHDA and CDR2 is SQIVND (reference sequence). V dropped 3 bases and J dropped 0; count of bases not matched to a gene: 2. The CDR3 DNA follows: TGTGCCAGTAGTATCCGGGAGGTCTCCTACAATGAGCAGTTCTTC. As protein: CASSIREVSYNEQFF.

This sequence joins TRBV10-1 and TRBJ1-6; D is uncertain. Trimming stripped 6 bases from V and 6 bases from J, with 3 bases between. Germline V gene lookup returns CDR1 WNHNN and CDR2 SYGVQD (reference sequence). The CDR3 has 11 residues. In DNA form, the CDR3 reads TGCGCCAGCAGCCGTAATTCACCCCTCCACTTT. Protein sequence: CASSRNSPLHF.

J is TRBJ1-1 and V is TRBV19, with TRBD1 matching over 7 bases. The germline gives CDR1 LNHDA, CDR2 SQIVND (reference sequence). Losses at the gene ends were 7 bases for V and 0 bases for J; bases not matched to a gene: 8. CDR3 length: 15 amino acids. This chain's CDR3 is CASTLGQEMNTEAFF. CDR3 nucleotide sequence: TGTGCCAGTACCCTAGGACAGGAGATGAACACTGAAGCTTTCTTT.

The V gene is TRBV6-6, the J gene TRBJ2-1, with 9 bases fitting TRBD1. The CDR3 runs 16 residues. After removal of 6 bases from V and 8 bases from J, the junction contained 14 bases not matched to a gene. Germline V CDR1 and CDR2: MNHNY, SVGAGI (reference sequence). The CDR3 nucleotides are TGTGCCAGCAGCCCCCTGGACAGGGGAAGAGGCCATGAGCAGTTCTTC. This codes for CASSPLDRGRGHEQFF.

This chain joins TRBV18 and TRBJ1-1; D not certain. The germline V and J ends were trimmed by 3 bases and 1 base, with 9 bases remaining between them. The germline V gene has CDR1 KGHSH and CDR2 LQKENI. This CDR3 has 14 amino acids. In nucleotides, the CDR3 is TGTGCCAGCTCACCGGGAGTGAAGAACACTGAAGCTTTCTTT. Translated: CASSPGVKNTEAFF.

V is TRBV9 and J is TRBJ1-6, with D possibly TRBD1 on 5 matching bases. The CDR3 length is 14 residues. V was cut by 4 bases and J by 7 bases, with 12 bases left in between. The germline CDR1 and CDR2 sequences are SGDLS and YYNGEE. CDR3 in amino acids: CASSPRRQNSPLHF. CDR3 DNA sequence: TGTGCCAGCAGCCCCCGCCGACAGAATTCACCCCTCCACTTT.

J is TRBJ1-1 and V is TRBV25-1; TRBD1 matches 9 bases. Unmatched junction bases numbered 10, after V lost 6 bases and J lost 5 bases. The germline gives CDR1 MGHDK, CDR2 SYGVNS. The CDR3 sequence is 15 residues long. Here the CDR3 reads CASRDRGSPRTEAFF. The CDR3 coding sequence is TGTGCCAGCAGAGACAGGGGGTCCCCCAGGACTGAAGCTTTCTTT.

The V gene is TRBV28, the J gene TRBJ1-4; 7 bases are shared with TRBD1. The germline V gene has CDR1 MDHEN and CDR2 SYDVKM. CDR3 length equals 13 residues. V was clipped by 7 bases and J by 5 bases; unmatched bases: 4. Here the CDR3 reads CASTPGQNEKLFF. The CDR3 DNA follows: TGTGCCAGCACCCCGGGACAGAATGAAAAACTGTTTTTT. Full variable domain (rest looked up from reference TRBV28 and TRBJ1-4): DVKVTQSSRYLVKRTGEKVFLECVQDMDHENMFWYRQDPGLGLRLIYFSYDVKMKEKGDIPEGYSVSREKKERFSLILESASTNQTSMYLCASTPGQNEKLFFGSGTQLSVL.

This clone showed up just once. The chain joins TRBV15 to TRBJ1-1; 9 nucleotides agree with TRBD1. Looked up from germline, CDR1 is LNHNV and CDR2 is YYDKDF (reference sequence). V shed 1 base and J 1 base; nucleotides not matched to a gene: 7. This CDR3 region has 17 residues. The CDR3 loop reads CATSRGLGTGSNTEAFF. DNA of the CDR3: TGTGCCACCAGCAGAGGTCTCGGGACAGGGTCGAACACTGAAGCTTTCTTT. The whole variable domain, filled in from reference TRBV15 and TRBJ1-1, reads DAMVIQNPRYQVTQFGKPVTLSCSQTLNHNVMYWYQQKSSQAPKLLFHYYDKDFNNEADTPDNFQSRRPNTSFCFLDIRSPGLGDTAMYLCATSRGLGTGSNTEAFFGQGTRLTVV.

The chain employs TRBV21-1 and TRBJ2-3; TRBD1 is the table's D call and was not checked against the DNA. TRBV21-1 is a documented pseudogene. The CDR3 runs 16 residues. CDR3 nucleotides: TGTGCCACCCAGGATGGGGCCCTTCCAGGCAGAGATACGCAGTATTTT. Its translation is CATQDGALPGRDTQYF.

This CDR3 is CASSLGLAVNNEQFF. The CDR3 DNA is TGCGCCAGCAGCTTGGGACTAGCGGTCAACAATGAGCAGTTCTTC. The gene calls are TRBV5-1 and TRBJ2-1, with 9 positions matching TRBD2. Germline loops: CDR1 SGHRS, CDR2 YFSETQ. V shed 0 bases, J shed 5 bases, and the junction held 3 bases outside the gene matches. This CDR3 has 15 residues.

This chain uses TRBV12-3 or TRBV12-4 with TRBJ2-7; D uncertain. Between the trimmed V and J ends, which lost 3 bases and 6 bases, there was a span of 9 bases. The CDR3 runs 12 residues. CDR3: CASSFGGFEQYF. CDR3 coding DNA: TGTGCCAGCAGTTTTGGTGGCTTCGAGCAGTACTTC.

This chain links TRBV2 with TRBJ2-2, with D uncertain. Germline CDR1 and CDR2: SNHLY and FYNNEI. V shed 7 bases and J shed 1 base, with 7 bases lying between them. CDR3 length equals 13 residues. The CDR3 sequence is CASNEENTGELFF. Here the CDR3 DNA reads TGTGCCAGCAACGAGGAGAACACCGGGGAGCTGTTTTTT.

CDR3 coding DNA: TGTGCCAGCAGAAAGCCGGGACTAGACTACGAGCAGTACTTC. It translates to CASRKPGLDYEQYF. This chain connects TRBV27 to TRBJ2-7; 8 nucleotides agree with TRBD2. V trimming: 6 bases; J trimming: 3 bases; junction bases outside the gene matches: 7. The CDR3 runs 14 residues. The germline V gene has CDR1 MNHEY and CDR2 SMNVEV (reference sequence).

There are a few counts of this clone. The chain carries TRBV27 and TRBJ2-3; 8 positions match TRBD1. V was clipped by 6 bases and J by 1 base; unmatched bases: 9. From germline, CDR1 is MNHEY and CDR2 SMNVEV (reference sequence). CDR3 size: 16 residues. The CDR3 region has the DNA TGTGCCAGCAGGCTGCTGACAGGGGTGCGCACAGATACGCAGTATTTT. Residues: CASRLLTGVRTDTQYF.

The chain combines TRBV19 with TRBJ1-5, with D possibly being TRBD1 (6 bases). This CDR3 has 15 amino acids. The germline V gene encodes CDR1 LNHDA and CDR2 SQIVND (reference sequence). With 8 bases removed from V and 3 bases from J, the gap between germline ends came to 17 bases. CDR3 sequence: CASAWTARDNQPQHF. The CDR3 DNA reads TGTGCCAGTGCCTGGACAGCGAGGGACAATCAGCCCCAGCATTTT.

The V gene is TRBV18, the J gene TRBJ2-7, with TRBD2 identical over 7 bases. The junction had 2 bases not matched to a gene; V was cut back by 3 bases and J by 3 bases. CDR3 length: 13 residues. The germline V gene has CDR1 KGHSH and CDR2 LQKENI. CDR3 nucleotide sequence: TGTGCCAGCTCACCGACTAGCTACTACGAGCAGTACTTC. It is translated as CASSPTSYYEQYF.